The clone carrying this T cell receptor beta chain has just one count. Its antigen is not known. The sample is drawn from a study of memory CD4+ T cells and cytomegalovirus serostatus. TCRdb's table, derived via immunoSEQ multiplex PCR, lists solely in-frame clones and lacks some. The sample includes approximately 51,000 clones, about 70% seen only once; the top ten take about 1.2%. Whole-study results and caveats: CMV serostatus prediction reached median AUC approximately 0.95, or 0.91 with US-trained model. About 40% of the roughly 150 known CMV-associated TCRbeta sequences appeared in CD4+ memory.

Single viable CD3+CD4+CD8-CD45RO+ cells were sorted as the memory CD4+ T cells. V lost 1 base, J lost 11 bases, and 2 bases stayed unmatched. The V gene's germline CDR1 is MGHRA and CDR2 YSYEKL. This CDR3 has 12 amino acids. The rearrangement uses TRBV4-1 and TRBJ2-1, with 7 bases lining up with TRBD1. Sequencing was done on a sample of memory CD4+ T cells from blood. The sequence came from an adult in good health and CMV-seropositive. The DNA for the CDR3 is TGCGCCAGCAGCCAAGCCAGGGGGAAGCAGTTCTTC. As protein: CASSQARGKQFF.